The next 25 T cell receptor beta chains were all read from a single sample in a study of CD8 T cells in Susac syndrome. cDNA came from around 0.5 to 1 ug RNA primed by random hexamers. TCRdb re-analysed the immunoSEQ multiplex PCR reads in MiXCR, keeping a single row per CDR3 protein. The sample has some 190,000 distinct CDR3 sequences; about 95% are singletons. Specimen: CD4+ T cells from PBMCs. The origin of the receptors is a human donor with Susac syndrome.

The J gene is TRBJ2-5, the V gene TRBV7-2; TRBD1 might be the D (6 bases). The CDR3 has 15 amino acids. The ends were cut back, 5 bases at V and 1 base at J, with 14 bases in the middle. Germline values: CDR1 SGHTA, CDR2 FQGNSA. In DNA, the CDR3 is TGTGCCAGCAGCCTTATAGGACAGTCCCAAGAGACCCAGTACTTC. As protein: CASSLIGQSQETQYF.

The rearrangement joins TRBV19 to TRBJ1-2, with D unclear. Germline V gene lookup returns CDR1 LNHDA and CDR2 SQIVND (reference sequence). The CDR3 has 11 residues. With 8 bases removed from V and 4 bases from J, the gap between germline ends came to 8 bases. For the CDR3, the DNA is TGTGCCAGTTCCACGACCTATGGCTACACCTTC. Its translation: CASSTTYGYTF.

The rearrangement uses TRBV20-1 and TRBJ1-1, with D unresolved. The germline V gene has CDR1 DFQATT and CDR2 SNEGSKA (reference sequence). The CDR3 contains 14 residues. The V end was cut by 3 bases, the J end by 1 base, with 12 bases between. The CDR3 protein is CSASGGQANTEAFF. The CDR3 DNA reads TGCAGTGCTAGTGGTGGTCAGGCGAACACTGAAGCTTTCTTT.

The chain links TRBV12-3 or TRBV12-4 to TRBJ2-1; 8 bases match TRBD1. The CDR3 has 17 amino acids. V was pared by 5 bases and J by 0 bases, with 9 bases of the junction left unmatched. This chain's CDR3 is CASSKGQASISYNEQFF. The DNA for the CDR3 is TGTGCCAGCAGTAAGGGACAGGCGAGTATCTCCTACAATGAGCAGTTCTTC.

The chain recombines TRBV7-6 with TRBJ2-1; 8 nucleotides match TRBD1. The CDR3 contains 14 residues. Germline CDR1 reads SGHVS; CDR2 reads FNYEAQ. V trimming: 5 bases; J trimming: 5 bases; junction bases outside the gene matches: 5. The CDR3 DNA reads as TGTGCCAGCAGCCAGGGACAGGTGGACAATGAGCAGTTCTTC. Protein: CASSQGQVDNEQFF.

The rearrangement uses TRBV6-2 or TRBV6-3 and TRBJ1-5, with D uncertain. The germline V and J ends were trimmed by 6 bases and 2 bases, with 17 bases remaining between them. CDR1 is MNHEY, CDR2 SVGEGT, per germline. The CDR3 is 16 residues long. CDR3 sequence (DNA): TGTGCCAGCAGCGAGGTGCTGGGAAGGGGCAATCAGCCCCAGCATTTT. Translated: CASSEVLGRGNQPQHF.

The J gene is TRBJ2-4, the V gene TRBV20-1; D gene uncertain. CDR3 size: 15 residues. V was trimmed by 2 bases and J by 0 bases, leaving 11 bases between them. In germline, CDR1 is DFQATT, CDR2 SNEGSKA (reference sequence). In DNA, the CDR3 is TGCAGTGCTAGAAAACAGCTAATAGCCAAAAACATTCAGTACTTC. This gives the protein CSARKQLIAKNIQYF.

The gene calls are TRBV20-1 and TRBJ2-5, with TRBD2 matching over 10 bases. The CDR3 covers 16 residues. In germline, CDR1 is DFQATT, CDR2 SNEGSKA (reference sequence). V was pared by 3 bases and J by 0 bases, with 7 bases of the junction left unmatched. For the CDR3, the DNA is TGCAGTGCTAGTCGGCCAGCGGGGGGGTACCAAGAGACCCAGTACTTC. Amino acids: CSASRPAGGYQETQYF.

V is TRBV5-1 and J is TRBJ1-1; 10 nucleotides line up with TRBD1. V lost 0 bases, J lost 6 bases, and 5 bases stayed unmatched. The CDR3 runs to 15 residues. Germline V CDR1 and CDR2: SGHRS, YFSETQ. DNA for the CDR3: TGCGCCAGCAGCTTGGCCGGACAGGGGGGGCCTGAAGCTTTCTTT. Protein product: CASSLAGQGGPEAFF.

The chain uses TRBV2 and TRBJ2-1; 13 bases agree with TRBD2. Germline CDR1 is SNHLY and CDR2 is FYNNEI. The CDR3 has 14 amino acids. Losses at the gene ends were 4 bases for V and 13 bases for J; bases not matched to a gene: 7. CDR3 region: CASSVTSGGAAQFF. The CDR3 DNA follows: TGTGCCAGCAGTGTAACTAGCGGGGGGGCGGCTCAGTTCTTC.

This clonotype has a single count. The chain joins TRBV29-1 to TRBJ2-3; 9 positions agree with TRBD1. In germline, CDR1 is SQVTM, CDR2 ANQGSEA. The V gene end was trimmed by 3 bases and the J gene end by 4 bases; junction bases not matched to a gene: 5. The CDR3 has 14 amino acids. CDR3 residues: CSVEQQGAADTQYF. The DNA of the CDR3 is TGCAGCGTTGAGCAACAGGGGGCCGCAGATACGCAGTATTTT.

V and J are TRBV14 and TRBJ2-7, with D tentatively TRBD2 (6 bases). Germline V gene sequence: CDR1 SGHDN, CDR2 FVKESK. CDR3 size: 15 residues. The V gene lost 4 bases and the J gene lost 12 bases, with 25 bases spanning the gap. The CDR3 nucleotides are TGTGCCAGCAGCCGGGCCGGAGGGGACCTGAGAGAGAGGTACTTC. Its translation is CASSRAGGDLRERYF.

The CDR3 sequence: CASSSWGSGTLTPYGYTF. The CDR3 coding sequence is TGTGCCAGCAGCTCCTGGGGGTCCGGGACCTTAACCCCCTATGGCTACACCTTC. The rearrangement links TRBV7-2 to TRBJ1-2; possible D gene TRBD1, 5 bases. The CDR3 consists of 18 residues. Trimming took off 4 bases at V and 4 bases at J, with 25 bases between the two ends. The germline V gene has CDR1 SGHTA and CDR2 FQGNSA.

The chain is built from TRBV20-1 and TRBJ2-3; no firm D call. V shed 3 bases and J shed 2 bases, with 21 bases lying between them. CDR1 is DFQATT and CDR2 is SNEGSKA in the germline V gene (reference sequence). This CDR3 has 17 amino acids. The CDR3 DNA reads TGCAGTGCTAGGTCTCCTGAGTTGGCAGTCGACACAGATACGCAGTATTTT. It encodes CSARSPELAVDTDTQYF.

The genes are TRBV6-2 or TRBV6-3 and TRBJ2-3; TRBD2 is a possible D gene (5 bases). The CDR3 is made up of 11 amino acids. Germline assignment: CDR1 MNHEY and CDR2 SVGEGT. Deletions cut 5 bases from V and 5 bases from J, with 5 bases between. In DNA, the CDR3 is TGTGCCAGCAGTGGGAGAGATACGCAGTATTTT. Protein product: CASSGRDTQYF.

The chain uses TRBV4-1 and TRBJ2-1; no reliable D call. This CDR3 has 19 amino acids. Trimming stripped 2 bases from V and 2 bases from J, with 22 bases between. From germline, CDR1 is MGHRA and CDR2 YSYEKL. CDR3 coding DNA: TGCGCCAGCAGCCAATTAATAGTTGTAAGCTCTAAAGCCTACAATGAGCAGTTCTTC. It yields the protein CASSQLIVVSSKAYNEQFF.

For this clonotype: A junction boundary mismatches the germline segment, possibly from a read error. CDR3 coding DNA: TGTGCCAGCAGCCGAGAGGGGGGGATGAAGACTGAAGCTTTCTTT. Its protein product is CASSREGGMKTEAFF. This chain joins TRBV7-2 and TRBJ1-1; maybe TRBD1 (6 bases). In germline, CDR1 is SGHTA, CDR2 FQGNSA. CDR3 length: 15 amino acids.

V usage is TRBV3-1 and J usage is TRBJ1-2; 10 positions match TRBD1. After removal of 4 bases from V and 8 bases from J, the junction contained 7 bases not matched to a gene. Germline loops: CDR1 LGHDT, CDR2 YNNKEL (reference sequence). The CDR3 spans 14 residues. CDR3 in amino acids: CASSPPGQGRGYTF. As DNA, the CDR3 is TGTGCCAGCAGCCCCCCGGGACAGGGGCGAGGCTACACCTTC.

The rearrangement joins TRBV7-3 to TRBJ2-6; D is uncertain. The germline gives CDR1 SGHTA, CDR2 FQGTGA. This CDR3 comprises 16 residues. V dropped 0 bases and J dropped 0 bases, with 6 bases sitting between them. The CDR3 here is CASSLTPVSGANVLTF. The CDR3 DNA reads TGTGCCAGCAGCTTAACGCCAGTCTCTGGGGCCAACGTCCTGACTTTC.

The chain joins TRBV20-1 to TRBJ2-1; no definite D call. The germline CDR1 and CDR2 sequences are DFQATT and SNEGSKA (reference sequence). This CDR3 spans 10 amino acids. V dropped 6 bases and J dropped 5 bases, with 5 bases sitting between them. The CDR3 loop reads CSAGDNEQFF. The DNA for the CDR3 is TGCAGTGCCGGAGACAATGAGCAGTTCTTC.

V usage is TRBV7-2 and J usage is TRBJ2-7; D might be TRBD1 or TRBD2, each matching 5 bases. Between the trimmed V and J ends, which lost 7 bases and 3 bases, there was a span of 16 bases. The germline V gene has CDR1 SGHTA and CDR2 FQGNSA. CDR3 size: 14 residues. In DNA form, the CDR3 reads TGTGCCAGCAATCTAGCCGGGCAGGGCTACGAGCAGTACTTC. This encodes CASNLAGQGYEQYF.

The chain employs TRBV29-1 and TRBJ1-5; tentative D call: TRBD1 (5 bases). The V end lost 6 bases, the J end lost 12 bases, and 18 bases lay between the germline ends. CDR1 and CDR2 from the germline V gene are SQVTM and ANQGSEA. The CDR3 extends over 12 amino acids. The CDR3 spells CSVREQVGYQHF. In DNA, the CDR3 is TGCAGCGTCCGGGAACAGGTTGGGTACCAGCATTTT.

The table lists this clonotype with a count of one. V usage is TRBV29-1 and J usage is TRBJ2-5; 8 bases fit TRBD1. CDR3 length equals 14 residues. With V trimmed by 6 bases and J by 4 bases, 10 bases remained unmatched. The germline V gene has CDR1 SQVTM and CDR2 ANQGSEA. The chain's CDR3 is CSVTTTGAGETQYF. Written as DNA, the CDR3 is TGCAGCGTCACTACGACAGGGGCGGGAGAGACCCAGTACTTC.

The V gene is TRBV29-1, the J gene TRBJ1-1, with a possible D match to TRBD1 (5 bases). The CDR3 has 11 residues. V shed 7 bases and J shed 9 bases, with 15 bases lying between them. Germline CDR1 SQVTM, CDR2 ANQGSEA. The CDR3 loop reads CSALDKPQAFF. The CDR3 DNA reads TGCAGCGCCTTGGACAAGCCGCAAGCTTTCTTT.

V is TRBV10-1 and J is TRBJ1-1, with D unclear. V was cut by 8 bases and J by 5 bases, with 15 bases left in between. The CDR3 spans 13 residues. Germline values: CDR1 WNHNN, CDR2 SYGVQD (reference sequence). The CDR3 is CASSRHVGTEAFF. The CDR3 DNA follows: TGCGCCAGCTCTAGACACGTGGGGACTGAAGCTTTCTTT.